Listed below are T cell receptor beta chains from one sample, sequenced in a study of blood T cell repertoires in COVID-19. The protocol was immunoSEQ multiplex PCR, while the TCRdb copy is restricted to in-frame clones and leaves out a portion. The profile covers approximately 220,000 clones, with roughly four fifths appearing a single time and 4% to 5% taken by the ten largest. The sample comprised peripheral blood. The receptors come from a woman aged 70-85 years with acute or convalescent COVID-19. Each CDR3 is given with its conserved first and last residue. D genes are given only for firm matches. Some rows mark clone size as missing; the rest say once, few, many or name a class of expanded clone.

V gene	D gene	CDR3 length	clone size	J gene	CDR3 protein	CDR3 DNA
TRBV6-2/TRBV6-3	TRBD1	15	NA	TRBJ1-1	CASSYLDRGNTEAFF	TGTGCCAGCAGTTACTTGGACAGGGGAAACACTGAAGCTTTCTTT
TRBV13	NA	14	NA	TRBJ1-3	CASSYRLAGNTIYF	TGTGCCAGCAGCTACCGACTGGCAGGAAACACCATATATTTT
TRBV6-2/TRBV6-3	TRBD1	18	NA	TRBJ1-5	CASSYSLKETGRNQPQHF	TGTGCCAGCAGTTACTCTTTGAAGGAGACAGGGCGCAATCAGCCCCAGCATTTT
TRBV7-2	TRBD2	15	NA	TRBJ2-5	CASSLTSGGPETQYF	TGTGCCAGCAGCTTAACTAGCGGGGGGCCAGAGACCCAGTACTTC
TRBV4-3	TRBD2	16	NA	TRBJ2-3	CASSQLAGGRTDTQYF	TGCGCCAGCAGCCAATTAGCGGGGGGACGCACAGATACGCAGTATTTT
TRBV24-1	TRBD1	18	NA	TRBJ1-2	CATSDSGTGGAISYGYTF	TGTGCCACCAGTGATTCCGGGACAGGGGGCGCGATCTCCTATGGCTACACCTTC
TRBV7-2	NA	14	few	TRBJ2-7	CASSQKDRRDEQYF	TGTGCCAGCAGCCAGAAGGACAGGAGGGACGAGCAGTACTTC
TRBV5-1	NA	15	NA	TRBJ1-1	CASSLVAGADTEAFF	TGCGCCAGCAGCTTGGTCGCAGGGGCGGACACTGAAGCTTTCTTT
TRBV19	TRBD2	15	NA	TRBJ2-3	CASSVGTSTGDTQYF	TGTGCCAGTAGTGTCGGGACTAGTACAGGCGATACGCAGTATTTT
TRBV27	TRBD1	16	NA	TRBJ1-3	CASSLFGTGSRNTIYF	TGTGCCAGCAGTTTATTCGGGACAGGGTCGAGAAACACCATATATTTT
TRBV19	NA	14	NA	TRBJ1-3	CASNTGIAGNTIYF	TGTGCCAGTAACACAGGGATCGCTGGAAACACCATATATTTT
TRBV28	NA	14	NA	TRBJ1-5	CASKFLIFGGALHF	TGTGCCAGCAAGTTTTTGATTTTCGGGGGGGCCCTGCATTTT
TRBV18	TRBD1	13	NA	TRBJ1-1	CASSRDRETEAFF	TGTGCCAGCTCACGGGACAGGGAAACTGAAGCTTTCTTT
TRBV7-8	TRBD2	14	few	TRBJ2-7	CASSPLAGVYEQYF	TGTGCCAGCAGCCCACTAGCGGGGGTCTACGAGCAGTACTTC
TRBV5-1	NA	12	NA	TRBJ1-1	CASSSQQGRAFF	TGCGCCAGCAGCTCACAACAGGGTAGGGCTTTCTTT
TRBV29-1	TRBD1	14	NA	TRBJ1-4	CSVVGQGAPEKLFF	TGCAGCGTTGTGGGGCAGGGGGCGCCGGAAAAACTGTTTTTT
TRBV5-5	NA	14	NA	TRBJ1-1	CASSPTYGRNEAFF	TGTGCCAGCAGCCCCACTTATGGCAGGAATGAAGCTTTCTTT
TRBV27	NA	15	NA	TRBJ1-4	CASSSTRGAGNELFF	TGTGCCAGCAGTTCCACCAGGGGCGCTGGAAATGAACTGTTTTTT
TRBV6-5	NA	14	NA	TRBJ2-1	CASSIWAGRNEQFF	TGTGCCAGCAGTATATGGGCAGGGAGGAATGAGCAGTTCTTC
TRBV4-1	TRBD1	13	NA	TRBJ2-5	CASSPGQARTQYF	TGCGCCAGCAGCCCGGGACAGGCCCGGACCCAGTACTTC
TRBV6-2/TRBV6-3	NA	12	few	TRBJ1-2	CASSLAAYGYTF	TGTGCCAGCAGTTTGGCGGCCTATGGCTACACCTTC
TRBV4-2	NA	14	NA	TRBJ2-3	CASSSQGSTDTQYF	TGTGCCAGCTCCTCACAGGGTAGCACAGATACGCAGTATTTT
TRBV15	NA	16	NA	TRBJ1-1	CATSRDLTRARTEAFF	TGTGCCACCAGCAGAGATCTCACCAGGGCGAGAACTGAAGCTTTCTTT
TRBV18	NA	16	few	TRBJ1-3	CASSPLGEGTGNTIYF	TGTGCCAGCTCACCCCTCGGGGAGGGTACTGGAAACACCATATATTTT
TRBV18	NA	19	NA	TRBJ2-3	CASSPPKFESALGTDTQYF	TGTGCCAGCTCACCACCCAAATTCGAGTCTGCGCTTGGCACAGATACGCAGTATTTT
TRBV7-2	NA	15	NA	TRBJ1-6	CASSQGTRIGSPLHF	TGTGCCAGCAGCCAAGGGACAAGGATAGGATCACCCCTCCACTTT
TRBV4-1	NA	14	once	TRBJ1-1	CASSQEMSGTEAFF	TGCGCCAGCAGCCAAGAGATGTCGGGCACTGAAGCTTTCTTT
TRBV27	NA	13	NA	TRBJ2-5	CASSNRFPETQYF	TGTGCCAGCAGTAACCGGTTTCCCGAGACCCAGTACTTC
TRBV11-2	NA	13	NA	TRBJ1-4	CASSLGLVEKLFF	TGTGCCAGCAGCTTAGGGTTAGTTGAAAAACTGTTTTTT
TRBV5-1	NA	15	NA	TRBJ2-1	CASSSGGAAYNEQFF	TGCGCCAGCAGCAGTGGCGGCGCCGCCTACAATGAGCAGTTCTTC
TRBV28	NA	15	NA	TRBJ1-5	CASSFYAGANQPQHF	TGTGCCAGCAGTTTTTACGCCGGTGCCAATCAGCCCCAGCATTTT
TRBV6-5	NA	13	few	TRBJ2-5	CASSRDLQETQYF	TGTGCCAGCAGTAGAGATCTCCAAGAGACCCAGTACTTC
TRBV29-1	NA	14	NA	TRBJ1-5	CSVASGTLDQPQHF	TGCAGCGTCGCCTCCGGGACATTGGATCAGCCCCAGCATTTT
TRBV7-6	TRBD1	15	NA	TRBJ1-1	CASSLDRELNTEAFF	TGTGCCAGCAGCTTGGACAGGGAGTTGAACACTGAAGCTTTCTTT
TRBV7-9	TRBD2	16	NA	TRBJ2-1	CASSFLRLAGANEQFF	TGTGCCAGCAGCTTCCTTAGACTAGCGGGGGCAAATGAGCAGTTCTTC
TRBV28	TRBD1	15	NA	TRBJ1-5	CASRTTGETHQPQHF	TGTGCCAGCAGGACGACAGGGGAAACTCATCAGCCCCAGCATTTT
TRBV10-3	NA	13	NA	TRBJ1-1	CAISESYETEAFF	TGTGCCATCAGTGAGTCGTACGAGACTGAAGCTTTCTTT
TRBV28	NA	14	NA	TRBJ1-1	CASRDSYMNTEAFF	TGTGCCAGCAGAGACAGCTACATGAACACTGAAGCTTTCTTT
TRBV18	TRBD1	13	NA	TRBJ2-1	CASSPGQLNEQFF	TGTGCCAGCTCACCGGGACAGCTCAATGAGCAGTTCTTC
TRBV7-9	NA	14	NA	TRBJ1-2	CASSYRTANYGYTF	TGTGCCAGCAGCTATCGGACAGCTAACTATGGCTACACCTTC
TRBV9	TRBD1	16	NA	TRBJ2-2	CASSLEGTGGTGELFF	TGTGCCAGCAGCCTAGAGGGGACAGGGGGGACCGGGGAGCTGTTTTTT
TRBV2	TRBD1	12	NA	TRBJ1-2	CASTKDRGFYTF	TGTGCCAGCACCAAGGACAGGGGGTTCTACACCTTC